This TCR beta chain emerged from a study of a mutant IDH1 vaccine in newly diagnosed glioma. Overall study context: Following radiotherapy alone, or alongside temozolomide cycles, vaccination was started after an interval of 4-6 weeks. Pretreatment consisted of radiotherapy, temozolomide, or both, with most receiving both. Treatment recipients were approximately 60% male and about 40% female, and their mean age was roughly 40 years.

With 1 base removed from V and 1 base from J, the gap between germline ends came to 8 bases. Germline CDR1 reads SNHLY; CDR2 reads FYNNEI. CDR3 size: 15 residues. Notes on the study in general: Induction of immune responses by the vaccine occurred in roughly 93% of patients.

Note on this clone: Its antigen is as yet unknown.

Repertoires were generated with immunoSEQ multiplex PCR, while TCRdb's copy carries only in-frame clones and drops some. Found here are about 54,000 clones, roughly 84% of them singletons; the top ten hold about 4%. The time point here: week 35, safety follow-up. Every single dose of the vaccine, 300 ug of mutant IDH1 20-mer peptide, came with topical imiquimod. This specimen consisted of PBMCs, obtained from a glioma patient whose treatment included an IDH1 peptide vaccine. The gene calls are TRBV2 and TRBJ1-5; D is undetermined. This receptor was taken from a woman aged 18-30 years with glioma. CDR3 DNA: TGTGCCAGCAGTGAAGGGCGGGGAAGCAATCAGCCCCAGCATTTT. This codes for CASSEGRGSNQPQHF. Variable domain in full (rest from reference TRBV2 and TRBJ1-5): EPEVTQTPSHQVTQMGQEVILRCVPISNHLYFYWYRQILGQKVEFLVSFYNNEISEKSEIFDDQFSVERPDGSNFTLKIRSTKLEDSAMYFCASSEGRGSNQPQHFGDGTRLSIL.